This TCR beta chain is drawn from a study of blood T cell repertoires in COVID-19. Here immunoSEQ multiplex PCR was the method, and the copy in TCRdb shows in-frame clones only, minus some. In the table there are 250,000 to 300,000 clones, 75% to 90% of which are singletons. Sequencing used PBMCs or T cells enriched from blood (not recorded which). This TCR came from a woman in her forties or fifties who had recovered from COVID-19.

The CDR3 DNA reads TGCGCCAGCAGCCCTCGGGTGGGTGCAGATACGCAGTATTTT. Protein sequence: CASSPRVGADTQYF. The chain uses TRBV5-1 and TRBJ2-3, with D unclear. Germline assignment: CDR1 SGHRS and CDR2 YFSETQ. V lost 4 bases to trimming and J lost 4 bases, with 13 bases between them. The CDR3 is 14 amino acids.